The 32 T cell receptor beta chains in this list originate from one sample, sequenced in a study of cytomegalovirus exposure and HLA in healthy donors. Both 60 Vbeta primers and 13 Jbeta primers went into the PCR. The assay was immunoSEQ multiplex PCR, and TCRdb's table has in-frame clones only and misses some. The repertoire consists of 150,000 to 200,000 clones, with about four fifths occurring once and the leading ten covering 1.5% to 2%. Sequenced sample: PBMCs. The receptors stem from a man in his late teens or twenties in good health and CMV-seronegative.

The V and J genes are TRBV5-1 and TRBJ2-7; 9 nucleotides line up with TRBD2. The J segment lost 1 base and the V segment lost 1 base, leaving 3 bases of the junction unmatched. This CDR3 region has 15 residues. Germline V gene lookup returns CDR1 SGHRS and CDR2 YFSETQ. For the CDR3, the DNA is TGCGCCAGCAGCTTGAGCGGGGGGACATCCTACGAGCAGTACTTC. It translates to CASSLSGGTSYEQYF.

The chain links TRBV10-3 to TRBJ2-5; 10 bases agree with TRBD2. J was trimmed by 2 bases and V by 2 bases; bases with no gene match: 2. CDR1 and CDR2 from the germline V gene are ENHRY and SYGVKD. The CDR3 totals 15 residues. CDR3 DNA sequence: TGTGCCATCAGTGAGGCTAGCGGGAGTCAAGAGACCCAGTACTTC. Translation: CAISEASGSQETQYF.

DNA of the CDR3: TGTGCCAGCAGTGAACCAGGGCTGGAAAAACTGTTTTTT. Amino acid sequence: CASSEPGLEKLFF. The chain combines TRBV6-1 with TRBJ1-4; D may be TRBD1 (5 bases). Germline lookup yields CDR1 MNHNS and CDR2 SASEGT. Trimming shortened V by 2 bases and J by 8 bases, and 9 bases separated the two germline ends. This CDR3 has 13 amino acids.

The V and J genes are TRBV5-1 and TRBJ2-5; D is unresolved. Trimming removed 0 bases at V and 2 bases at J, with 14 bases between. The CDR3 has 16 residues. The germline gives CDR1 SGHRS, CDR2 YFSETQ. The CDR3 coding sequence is TGCGCCAGCAGCTTGGGATCCCATTCGGGTCAAGAGACCCAGTACTTC. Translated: CASSLGSHSGQETQYF.

CDR3 in amino acids: CASSQDRQGADTQYF. CDR3 in DNA: TGTGCCAGCAGCCAAGATCGGCAGGGGGCAGATACGCAGTATTTT. The chain joins TRBV14 to TRBJ2-3; 7 positions agree with TRBD1. CDR1 and CDR2 from the germline V gene are SGHDN and FVKESK. This CDR3 region has 15 residues. Trimming cost V 0 bases and J 4 bases; bases outside gene matches: 4.

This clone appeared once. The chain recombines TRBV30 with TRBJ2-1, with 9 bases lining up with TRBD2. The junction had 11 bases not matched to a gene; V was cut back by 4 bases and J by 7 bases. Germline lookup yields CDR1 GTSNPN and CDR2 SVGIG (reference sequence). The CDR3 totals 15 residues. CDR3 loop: CAWTILASGTNEQFF. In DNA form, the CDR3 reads TGTGCCTGGACGATTTTGGCTAGCGGGACAAATGAGCAGTTCTTC.

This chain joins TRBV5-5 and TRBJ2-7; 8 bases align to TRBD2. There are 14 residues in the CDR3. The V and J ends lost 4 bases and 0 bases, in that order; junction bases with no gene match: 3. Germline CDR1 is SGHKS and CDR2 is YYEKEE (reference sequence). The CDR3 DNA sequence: TGTGCCAGCAGCCTAGGGACTAGCTCCTACGAGCAGTACTTC. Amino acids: CASSLGTSSYEQYF. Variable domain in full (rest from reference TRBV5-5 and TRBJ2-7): DAGVTQSPTHLIKTRGQQVTLRCSPISGHKSVSWYQQVLGQGPQFIFQYYEKEERGRGNFPDRFSARQFPNYSSELNVNALLLGDSALYLCASSLGTSSYEQYFGPGTRLTVT.

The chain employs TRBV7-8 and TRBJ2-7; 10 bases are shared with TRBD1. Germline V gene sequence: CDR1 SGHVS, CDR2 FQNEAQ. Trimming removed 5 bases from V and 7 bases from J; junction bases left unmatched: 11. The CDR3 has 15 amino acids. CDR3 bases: TGTGCCAGCAGCACCGGACAGGGGGTCGGTCGGGAGCAGTACTTC. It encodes CASSTGQGVGREQYF.

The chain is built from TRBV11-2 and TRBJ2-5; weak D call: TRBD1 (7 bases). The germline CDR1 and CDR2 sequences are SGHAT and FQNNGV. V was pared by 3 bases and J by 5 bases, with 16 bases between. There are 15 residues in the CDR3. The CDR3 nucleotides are TGTGCCAGCAGCTTGGCAGGGGGGTTTCTGGAGACCCAGTACTTC. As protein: CASSLAGGFLETQYF.

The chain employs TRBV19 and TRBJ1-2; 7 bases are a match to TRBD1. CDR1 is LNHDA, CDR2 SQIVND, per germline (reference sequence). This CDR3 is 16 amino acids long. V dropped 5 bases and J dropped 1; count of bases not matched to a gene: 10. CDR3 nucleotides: TGTGCCAGTAGTGCGGGGACAGCGAACCTTAACTATGGCTACACCTTC. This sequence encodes CASSAGTANLNYGYTF.

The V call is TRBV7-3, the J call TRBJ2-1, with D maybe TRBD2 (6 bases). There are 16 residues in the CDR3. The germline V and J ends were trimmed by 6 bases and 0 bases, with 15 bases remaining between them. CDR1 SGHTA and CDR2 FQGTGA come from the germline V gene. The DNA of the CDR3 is TGTGCCAGCAGGTATGGGACTTCTCTCTCCTACAATGAGCAGTTCTTC. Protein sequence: CASRYGTSLSYNEQFF.

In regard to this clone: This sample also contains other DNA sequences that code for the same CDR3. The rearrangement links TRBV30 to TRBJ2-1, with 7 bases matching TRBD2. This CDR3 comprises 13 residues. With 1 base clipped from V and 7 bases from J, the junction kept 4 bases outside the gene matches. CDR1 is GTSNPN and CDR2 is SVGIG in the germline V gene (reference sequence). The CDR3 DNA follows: TGTGCCTGGAGTGGAACTAGCGTAAATGAGCAGTTCTTC. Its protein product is CAWSGTSVNEQFF. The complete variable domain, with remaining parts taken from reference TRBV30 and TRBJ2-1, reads SQTIHQWPATLVQPVGSPLSLECTVEGTSNPNLYWYRQAAGRGLQLLFYSVGIGQISSEVPQNLSASRPQDRQFILSSKKLLLSDSGFYLCAWSGTSVNEQFFGPGTRLTVL.

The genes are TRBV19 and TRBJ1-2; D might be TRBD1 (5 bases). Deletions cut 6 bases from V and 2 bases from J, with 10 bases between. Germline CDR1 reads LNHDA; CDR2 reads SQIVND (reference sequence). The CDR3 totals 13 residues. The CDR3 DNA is TGTGCCAGTAGAGGAGGGACGAACTATGGCTACACCTTC. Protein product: CASRGGTNYGYTF.

The CDR3 DNA reads as TGTGCCAGCAGTTGGGGGACTAGTGGCAATGAGCAGTTCTTC. Residues: CASSWGTSGNEQFF. V is TRBV2 and J is TRBJ2-1; 8 nucleotides agree with TRBD2. V dropped 5 bases and J dropped 6; count of bases not matched to a gene: 6. CDR3 length equals 14 residues. Germline lookup yields CDR1 SNHLY and CDR2 FYNNEI.

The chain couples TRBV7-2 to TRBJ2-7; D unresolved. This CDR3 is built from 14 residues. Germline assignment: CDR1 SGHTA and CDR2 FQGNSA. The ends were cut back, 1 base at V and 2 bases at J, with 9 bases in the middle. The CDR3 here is CASSLGSTAYEQYF. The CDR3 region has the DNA TGTGCCAGCAGCTTAGGATCGACTGCCTACGAGCAGTACTTC.

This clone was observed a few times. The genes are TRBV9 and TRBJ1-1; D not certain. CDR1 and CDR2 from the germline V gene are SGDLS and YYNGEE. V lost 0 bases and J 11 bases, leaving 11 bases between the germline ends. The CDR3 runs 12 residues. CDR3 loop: CASSVGGQPAFF. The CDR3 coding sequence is TGTGCCAGCAGCGTAGGAGGTCAGCCGGCTTTCTTT.

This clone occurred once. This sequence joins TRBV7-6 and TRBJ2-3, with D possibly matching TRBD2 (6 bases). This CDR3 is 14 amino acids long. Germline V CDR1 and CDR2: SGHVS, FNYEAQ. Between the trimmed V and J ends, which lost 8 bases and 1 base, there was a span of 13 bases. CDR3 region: CASGRSGGTDTQYF. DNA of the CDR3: TGTGCCAGCGGAAGGTCGGGGGGCACAGATACGCAGTATTTT. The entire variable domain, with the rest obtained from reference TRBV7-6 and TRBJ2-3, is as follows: GAGVSQSPRYKVTKRGQDVALRCDPISGHVSLYWYRQALGQGPEFLTYFNYEAQQDKSGLPNDRFSAERPEGSISTLTIQRTEQRDSAMYRCASGRSGGTDTQYFGPGTRLTVL.

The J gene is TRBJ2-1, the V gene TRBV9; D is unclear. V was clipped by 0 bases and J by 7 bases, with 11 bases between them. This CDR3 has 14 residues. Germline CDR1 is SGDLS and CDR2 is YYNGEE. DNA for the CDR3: TGTGCCAGCAGCGTAGCTCCGCTGAGGAATGAGCAGTTCTTC. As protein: CASSVAPLRNEQFF. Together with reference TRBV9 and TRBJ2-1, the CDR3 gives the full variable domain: DSGVTQTPKHLITATGQRVTLRCSPRSGDLSVYWYQQSLDQGLQFLIQYYNGEERAKGNILERFSAQQFPDLHSELNLSSLELGDSALYFCASSVAPLRNEQFFGPGTRLTVL.

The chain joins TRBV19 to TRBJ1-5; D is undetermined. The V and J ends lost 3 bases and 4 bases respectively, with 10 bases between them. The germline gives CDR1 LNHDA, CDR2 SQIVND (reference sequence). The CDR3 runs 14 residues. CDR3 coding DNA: TGTGCCAGTAGTATTGGCCGGAGAAATCAGCCCCAGCATTTT. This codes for CASSIGRRNQPQHF.

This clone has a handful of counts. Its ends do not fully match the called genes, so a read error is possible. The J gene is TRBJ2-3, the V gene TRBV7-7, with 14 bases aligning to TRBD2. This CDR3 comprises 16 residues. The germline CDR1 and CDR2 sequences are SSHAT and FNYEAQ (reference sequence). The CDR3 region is CASSKGTSGGGDTQYF. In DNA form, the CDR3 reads TGTGCTAGCAGCAAAGGGACTAGCGGGGGCGGGGATACGCAGTATTTT.

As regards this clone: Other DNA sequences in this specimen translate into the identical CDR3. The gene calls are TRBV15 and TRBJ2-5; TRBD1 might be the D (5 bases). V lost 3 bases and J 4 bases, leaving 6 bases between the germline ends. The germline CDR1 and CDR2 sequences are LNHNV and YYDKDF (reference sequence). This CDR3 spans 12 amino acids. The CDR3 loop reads CATSRDIETQYF. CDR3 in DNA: TGTGCCACCAGCAGGGACATAGAGACCCAGTACTTC.

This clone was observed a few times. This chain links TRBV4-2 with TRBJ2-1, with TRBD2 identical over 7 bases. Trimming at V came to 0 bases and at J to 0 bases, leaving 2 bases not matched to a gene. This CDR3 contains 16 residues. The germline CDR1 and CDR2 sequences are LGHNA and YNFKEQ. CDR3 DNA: TGTGCCAGCAGCCAAGAGGGGGGGGGCTCCTACAATGAGCAGTTCTTC. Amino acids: CASSQEGGGSYNEQFF.

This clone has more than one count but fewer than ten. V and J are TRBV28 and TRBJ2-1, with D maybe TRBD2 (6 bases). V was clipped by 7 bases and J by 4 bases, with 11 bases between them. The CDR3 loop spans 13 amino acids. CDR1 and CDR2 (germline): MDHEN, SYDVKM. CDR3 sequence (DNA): TGTGCCAGCAAAACCGGGGGTTACAATGAGCAGTTCTTC. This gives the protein CASKTGGYNEQFF.

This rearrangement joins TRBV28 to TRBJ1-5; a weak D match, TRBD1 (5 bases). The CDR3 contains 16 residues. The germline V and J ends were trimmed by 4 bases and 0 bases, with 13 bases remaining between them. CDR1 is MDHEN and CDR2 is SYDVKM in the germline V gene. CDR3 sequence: CASSYRWTFSNQPQHF. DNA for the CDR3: TGTGCCAGCAGTTATCGGTGGACATTTAGCAATCAGCCCCAGCATTTT. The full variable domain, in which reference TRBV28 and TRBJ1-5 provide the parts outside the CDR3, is DVKVTQSSRYLVKRTGEKVFLECVQDMDHENMFWYRQDPGLGLRLIYFSYDVKMKEKGDIPEGYSVSREKKERFSLILESASTNQTSMYLCASSYRWTFSNQPQHFGDGTRLSIL.

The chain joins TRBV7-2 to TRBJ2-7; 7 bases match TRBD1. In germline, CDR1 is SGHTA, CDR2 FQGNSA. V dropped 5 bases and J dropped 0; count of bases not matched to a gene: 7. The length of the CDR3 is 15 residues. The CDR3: CASSHPGDSSYEQYF. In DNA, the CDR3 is TGTGCCAGCAGCCACCCTGGGGACAGCTCCTACGAGCAGTACTTC.

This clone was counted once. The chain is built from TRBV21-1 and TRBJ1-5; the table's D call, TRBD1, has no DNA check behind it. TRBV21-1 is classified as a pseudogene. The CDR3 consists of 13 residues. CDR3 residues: CASRVRGNQPQHF. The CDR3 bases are TGTGCCAGCCGGGTCAGGGGCAATCAGCCCCAGCATTTT.

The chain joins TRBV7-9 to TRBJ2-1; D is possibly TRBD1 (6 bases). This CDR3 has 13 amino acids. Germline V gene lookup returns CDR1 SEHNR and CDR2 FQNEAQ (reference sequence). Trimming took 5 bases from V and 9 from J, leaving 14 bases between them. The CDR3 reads CASSPDTGFEQFF. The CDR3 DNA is TGTGCCAGCAGCCCCGATACAGGGTTTGAGCAGTTCTTC.

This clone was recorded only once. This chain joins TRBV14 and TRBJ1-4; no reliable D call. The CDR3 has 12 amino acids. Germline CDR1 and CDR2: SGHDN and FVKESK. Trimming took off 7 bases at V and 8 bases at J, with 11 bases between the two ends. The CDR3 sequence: CASKRGQEKLFF. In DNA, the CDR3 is TGTGCCAGCAAACGGGGTCAGGAAAAACTGTTTTTT.

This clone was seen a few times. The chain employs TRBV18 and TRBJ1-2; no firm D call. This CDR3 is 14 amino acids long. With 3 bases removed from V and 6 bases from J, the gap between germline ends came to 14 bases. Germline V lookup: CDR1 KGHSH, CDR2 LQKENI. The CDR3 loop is CASSPTSPGDGYTF. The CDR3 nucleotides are TGTGCCAGCTCACCCACCAGCCCCGGGGATGGCTACACCTTC.

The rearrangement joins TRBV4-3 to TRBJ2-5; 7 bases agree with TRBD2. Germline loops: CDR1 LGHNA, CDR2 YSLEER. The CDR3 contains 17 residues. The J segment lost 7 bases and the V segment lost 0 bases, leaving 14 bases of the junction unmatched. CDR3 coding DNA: TGCGCCAGCAGCCAAGATCTCGGACTAGGTACAGGTGGGACCCAGTACTTC. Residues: CASSQDLGLGTGGTQYF.

Here the CDR3 reads CSIELGQGIYGYTF. DNA of the CDR3: TGCAGCATAGAATTGGGACAGGGAATCTATGGCTACACCTTC. J is TRBJ1-2 and V is TRBV29-1, with 9 bases aligning to TRBD1. Germline CDR1 SQVTM, CDR2 ANQGSEA. The CDR3 covers 14 residues. With V trimmed by 8 bases and J by 4 bases, 11 bases remained unmatched.

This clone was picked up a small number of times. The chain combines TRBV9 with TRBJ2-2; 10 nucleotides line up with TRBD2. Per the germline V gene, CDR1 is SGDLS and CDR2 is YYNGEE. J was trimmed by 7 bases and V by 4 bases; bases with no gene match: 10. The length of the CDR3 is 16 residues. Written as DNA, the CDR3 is TGTGCCAGCAGCCCAGCTAGCGGGAGAGCTTACGGGGAGCTGTTTTTT. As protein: CASSPASGRAYGELFF.